The subject of this entry is one T cell receptor beta chain. Its antigen is unknown. No base quality values were provided; no much bigger clone lies one nucleotide off. This sample was taken from a study of OX40 agonist ivuxolimab in advanced cancers. General notes on the study: Ivuxolimab was a fully human IgG2 agonistic monoclonal antibody targeting the costimulatory receptor OX40 (CD134). Intravenous ivuxolimab was administered to patients every 2 weeks at six dose levels: 0.01, 0.1, 0.3, 1.5, 3 and 10 mg/kg. Of the approximately 50 patients in dose escalation, approximately 20 had hepatocellular carcinoma, about 15 had melanoma, 9 had renal cell carcinoma and 9 had head and neck cancer. The dose-escalation cohort was about 83% male with a mean age of around 64 years, ranging from roughly 23 to 90. Prior anti-PD-1, anti-PD-L1 or anti-CTLA-4 therapy was permitted, and checkpoint inhibitors had been received by roughly 40% of dose-escalation patients. Partial responses occurred in three dose-escalation patients: two with cutaneous melanoma and one with hepatocellular carcinoma. Peripheral TCRbeta sequencing was intended to test whether TCR sequence diversity was altered and clonal T-cell expansion was caused by ivuxolimab. The paper reports the monotherapy dose-escalation portion (N = 52 patients) of the phase I ivuxolimab trial.

Overall study outcomes, separate from this receptor: Low levels of normalized T-cell clonal expansion were also shown by some nonresponding patients. After ivuxolimab, expanded clones were on average more numerous among CD8+ T cells than among CD4+ T cells. Antigen specificity was not determined for the clonally expanded peripheral T cells. Clonal expansion of both CD4+ and CD8+ blood T cells was observed from baseline to week 6 at doses 0.1 to 3.0 mg/kg. In partial responders in the 0.1-3.0 mg/kg groups, normalized peripheral clonal expansion was found to be among the lowest, especially among CD8+ T cells.

For sequencing of the TCRbeta CDR3 region, genomic DNA was extracted from the sorted cells. TCRbeta CDR3 regions were sequenced using the immunoSEQ Assay. Drawn from immuneACCESS, this table holds only the in-frame rearrangements with V and J called that TCRdb kept. Clones are partly lost; checked studies trace under half to an unresolved V gene and leave the rest unexplained. For this sample there are about 60,000 clones; roughly nine tenths appear just once. The top ten clones comprise 14% to 15% of the sample. Trimming costs V 7 bases and J 7 bases, and their ends lie 13 bases apart. From a lookup of the germline V gene (reference sequence), CDR1 and CDR2 are LNHDA and SQIVND. Reading from cysteine to phenylalanine, the CDR3 counts 12 amino acids. Solely the CDR3 DNA is kept, with 36 bases framed from the first base. The trial excluded patients who had a history of autoimmune disease or were on systemic immunosuppression. Peripheral blood for TCR sequencing was drawn from every dose cohort at baseline, at cycle 4 day 1 and at cycle 7 day 1. Samples came from an open-label, multicenter, first-in-human phase I dose-escalation trial of ivuxolimab. The trial enrolled adults with locally advanced or metastatic head and neck squamous cell, hepatocellular, melanoma or renal cell carcinoma. Before TCR sequencing, CD4+ and CD8+ T cells were separately sorted from peripheral blood.

The rearrangement joined TRBV19 to TRBJ2-5, and TRBD1 may be the D gene, going by 5 matching bases. This TCR was sampled from an adult with an advanced solid tumor such as melanoma, head and neck, liver or kidney cancer. Sample: CD4+ or CD8+ T cells sorted from blood, taken in a trial of the OX40 agonist ivuxolimab. Here is the DNA: TGTGCCAGTAAGGATGTAGGGGTGACCCAGTACTTC. It translates as CASKDVGVTQYF. Where the CDR3 stops, the reference TRBV19 and TRBJ2-5 genes take over; the full variable domain is DGGITQSPKYLFRKEGQNVTLSCEQNLNHDAMYWYRQDPGQGLRLIYYSQIVNDFQKGDIAEGYSVSREKKESFPLTVTSAQKNPTAFYLCASKDVGVTQYFGPGTRLLVL.